These T cell receptor beta chains were read from a single sample in a study of CD8 T cells in Susac syndrome. TCRdb re-called the immunoSEQ multiplex PCR reads through MiXCR, storing one row per CDR3 protein. The sample lists about 130,000 distinct CDR3 sequences, approximately 94% seen once, with around 0.12% in the top ten. The sample consisted of CD4+ T cells from PBMCs. These receptors all come from a human donor with multiple sclerosis. CDR3s include the opening cysteine and the closing phenylalanine or tryptophan. The D gene is left open where the match is weak. Size is omitted from some rows. Given values are once, few, many or a class for expanded clones.

d_call,v_call,j_call,clone_size,cdr3_nt,cdr3_aa
NA,TRBV25-1,TRBJ2-1,NA,TGTGCCAGCAGTGACGCGGGGGCAAGAAATGAGCAGTTCTTC,CASSDAGARNEQFF
NA,TRBV18,TRBJ2-5,once,TGTGCCAGCTCATTTGGGACTTCTTTTCAAGAGACCCAGTACTTC,CASSFGTSFQETQYF
NA,TRBV3-1,TRBJ2-1,NA,TGTGCCAGCAGCTCCCGCGGCGGTTACTACAATGAGCAGTTCTTC,CASSSRGGYYNEQFF
TRBD1,TRBV6-6,TRBJ1-2,NA,TGTGCCAGCAGTGTGGACAGGGGGGGTGGCTACACCTTC,CASSVDRGGGYTF
TRBD2,TRBV20-1,TRBJ2-7,NA,TGCAGTGCCCATCCGGGACTAGCGGACCACGAGCAGTACTTC,CSAHPGLADHEQYF
TRBD1,TRBV28,TRBJ1-5,NA,TGTGCCAGCAGACCTTCTGACAGGGGTCGACAGCCCCAGCATTTT,CASRPSDRGRQPQHF
NA,TRBV5-1,TRBJ2-7,NA,TGCGCCAGCAGCTTGTGGGCAGGAACCTCCTACGAGCAGTACTTC,CASSLWAGTSYEQYF
TRBD1,TRBV12-3/TRBV12-4,TRBJ1-2,NA,TGTGCCAGCAGTTTACAGGGGGTCCCTAACTATGGCTACACCTTC,CASSLQGVPNYGYTF
NA,TRBV5-4,TRBJ1-3,NA,TGTGCCAGCAGCTTGGCCCCGGACAGTCACTCTGGAAACACCATATATTTT,CASSLAPDSHSGNTIYF
NA,TRBV20-1,TRBJ1-5,NA,TGCAGTGCTAGAGATTCCTTTCAGCCCCAGCATTTT,CSARDSFQPQHF
TRBD1,TRBV7-3,TRBJ2-3,NA,TGTGCCAGCAGTCTCAAAGGGGGACAGAGATCTACAGATACGCAGTATTTT,CASSLKGGQRSTDTQYF
NA,TRBV7-3,TRBJ1-2,NA,TGTGCCAGCAGCCCAACCAGGGACTATGGCTACACCTTC,CASSPTRDYGYTF
TRBD2,TRBV7-9,TRBJ2-1,NA,TGTGCCAGCAGCCCTCCTAGGAGACTAGCAGTTTACAATGAGCAGTTCTTC,CASSPPRRLAVYNEQFF
NA,TRBV20-1,TRBJ1-1,NA,TGCAGTGCTCGGACAACGAACACTGAAGCTTTCTTT,CSARTTNTEAFF
TRBD1,TRBV3-1,TRBJ1-5,NA,TGTGCCAGCAGCCAAGTGGACAGGGGTCAGCCCCAGCATTTT,CASSQVDRGQPQHF
NA,TRBV29-1,TRBJ2-2,NA,TGCAGCTCCCGGGACTCGAACACCGGGGAGCTGTTTTTT,CSSRDSNTGELFF
TRBD1,TRBV7-8,TRBJ1-2,NA,TGTGCCAGCAGCTCCCGTAGGGACAGGGAGGATGGCTACACCTTC,CASSSRRDREDGYTF
NA,TRBV2,TRBJ1-1,NA,TGTGCCAGCAGTCAGGGGAGCTTACTGAACACTGAAGCTTTCTTT,CASSQGSLLNTEAFF
TRBD2,TRBV7-9,TRBJ2-3,once,TGTGCCAGCAGCGCAGTCCCGGGACTAGCGGGGGGTGCAGATACGCAGTATTTT,CASSAVPGLAGGADTQYF
TRBD1,TRBV7-9,TRBJ2-3,NA,TGTGCCAGCACCAAAATGACAGGGGTCCCCGATACGCAGTATTTT,CASTKMTGVPDTQYF
TRBD1,TRBV6-6,TRBJ1-2,NA,TGTGCCAGCAGTCCCCGGGACAGGGGCTCCCTGGGGGGCTACACCTTC,CASSPRDRGSLGGYTF
TRBD1,TRBV6-5,TRBJ1-5,NA,TGTGCCAGCAGTTATGGGCAGGGGGGTCAGCCCCAGCATTTT,CASSYGQGGQPQHF
NA,TRBV7-9,TRBJ1-1,NA,TGTGCCAGCAGCCCCGTGGGGGGCCAAGCTTTCTTT,CASSPVGGQAFF
TRBD1,TRBV14,TRBJ1-1,NA,TGTGCCAGCACTCGGACAGGCCACTCGGCTTTCTTT,CASTRTGHSAFF
NA,TRBV20-1,TRBJ1-1,NA,TGCAGTGCTAGTCCGAACACTGAAGCTTTCTTT,CSASPNTEAFF
NA,TRBV19,TRBJ1-2,NA,TGTGCCACCTCACCTAGGACAGAGCGTCAATATGGCTACACCTTC,CATSPRTERQYGYTF
NA,TRBV3-1,TRBJ2-7,NA,TGTGCCAGCAGCCAAGGGAGGGCGATCTCCTACGAGCAGTACTTC,CASSQGRAISYEQYF
NA,TRBV12-3/TRBV12-4,TRBJ1-6,NA,TGTGCCAGCAGTACCACAGTTAATTCACCCCTCCACTTT,CASSTTVNSPLHF
TRBD2,TRBV25-1,TRBJ2-2,NA,TGTGCCAGCAGGGGTAAAGGGCGGGGGTCAGTGACCGGGGAGCTGTTTTTT,CASRGKGRGSVTGELFF
TRBD2,TRBV3-1,TRBJ2-5,NA,TGTGCCAGCAGCCTCAGGGCGGGGGGTCAAGAGACCCAGTACTTC,CASSLRAGGQETQYF
NA,TRBV4-1,TRBJ2-7,NA,TGCGCCAGCAGCCCCCGGACGGAGACCTACGAGCAGTACTTC,CASSPRTETYEQYF
NA,TRBV2,TRBJ1-2,NA,TGTGCCAGCAGGACCTCGGTTAGGACCCGCTATGGCTACACCTTC,CASRTSVRTRYGYTF
TRBD1,TRBV5-1,TRBJ2-7,NA,TGCGCCAGCAGCTTTGGGGGAACAGGGGCCTCCTACGAGCAGTACTTC,CASSFGGTGASYEQYF
NA,TRBV19,TRBJ1-3,NA,TGTGCCAGTAGTATAGACGGGAAGTCCTGGGCTGAAAACACCATATATTTT,CASSIDGKSWAENTIYF
NA,TRBV7-2,TRBJ2-7,once,TGTGCCAGCAGCCCCGGGACAAGGCCATTCATCCAGTACTTC,CASSPGTRPFIQYF
TRBD1,TRBV30,TRBJ1-4,NA,TGTGCCTGGAGGACAGGGATTTACAATGAAAAACTGTTTTTT,CAWRTGIYNEKLFF
NA,TRBV7-9,TRBJ2-5,NA,TGTGCCAGCAGCAGACAAAGTTATGGGGAGACCCAGTACTTC,CASSRQSYGETQYF
TRBD1,TRBV3-1,TRBJ1-1,NA,TGTGCCAGCAGCCAAGCGGGCAGGGGGTTCACTGAAGCTTTCTTT,CASSQAGRGFTEAFF
NA,TRBV6-6,TRBJ1-1,once,TGTGCCAGCAGCCCCACCTTTGGGGGGAACACTGAAGCTTTCTTT,CASSPTFGGNTEAFF
NA,TRBV20-1,TRBJ2-6,NA,TGCAGTGCTTCGAAGCTCTCTGGGGCCAACGTCCTGACTTTC,CSASKLSGANVLTF
NA,TRBV30,TRBJ1-1,NA,TGTGCCTGGAGGGGGACTGAAGCTTTCTTT,CAWRGTEAFF
NA,TRBV6-2/TRBV6-3,TRBJ1-3,NA,TGTGCCAGCAGTCCCGTATCGAGGGGCCACTCTGGAAACACCATATATTTT,CASSPVSRGHSGNTIYF
NA,TRBV20-1,TRBJ2-5,NA,TGCAGTGCTGAAGGTTCTGATAGGCAAGAGACCCAGTACTTC,CSAEGSDRQETQYF
TRBD2,TRBV9,TRBJ2-2,NA,TGTGCCAGCAGCCCCCGGGGGGTGTCGAACACCGGGGAGCTGTTTTTT,CASSPRGVSNTGELFF
NA,TRBV30,TRBJ1-1,NA,TGTGCCTGGAGTCCGGGCCCCCCTGAAGCTTTCTTT,CAWSPGPPEAFF
TRBD1,TRBV20-1,TRBJ1-2,NA,TGCAGTGCTGGACCGGGACAGGGCTATGGCTACACCTTC,CSAGPGQGYGYTF
TRBD1,TRBV5-1,TRBJ2-3,NA,TGCGCCAGCAGCTACGGACAGGGCACAGATACGCAGTATTTT,CASSYGQGTDTQYF
NA,TRBV7-9,TRBJ1-1,NA,TGTGTCAGCACCCGGGACGGGAACACTGAAGCTTTCTTT,CVSTRDGNTEAFF
TRBD1,TRBV6-2/TRBV6-3,TRBJ1-1,NA,TGTGCCAGCAAGTTGGCAGGGGGCTTAGGGACTGAAGCTTTCTTT,CASKLAGGLGTEAFF
NA,TRBV18,TRBJ2-7,NA,TGTGCCAGCTCACCACGGGGACCGAAAGTAGTCTACGAGCAGTACTTC,CASSPRGPKVVYEQYF
NA,TRBV29-1,TRBJ2-4,NA,TGCAGCGTTGGGGGAAGGTTTCCGGAAAACATTCAGTACTTC,CSVGGRFPENIQYF
NA,TRBV3-1,TRBJ2-6,once,TGTGCCAGCAGCGTCGGGGCGGCGACCTCTGGGGCCAACGTCCTGACTTTC,CASSVGAATSGANVLTF
NA,TRBV6-2/TRBV6-3,TRBJ1-5,NA,TGTGCCAGCAGTTACTTCGGGACACTTAGCAATCAGCCCCAGCATTTT,CASSYFGTLSNQPQHF
NA,TRBV4-2,TRBJ2-3,NA,TGTGCCAGCAAAGCTAGCGGCACAGATACGCAGTATTTT,CASKASGTDTQYF
NA,TRBV4-2,TRBJ1-6,NA,TGTGCCAGCAGCCTCACAGGTTCACCCCTCCACTTT,CASSLTGSPLHF
TRBD1,TRBV30,TRBJ2-7,NA,TGTGCCTGGAGTGTACAGACAGGGGAAGGCTACGAGCAGTACTTC,CAWSVQTGEGYEQYF
NA,TRBV9,TRBJ1-1,NA,TGTGCCAGCAGCGTAGGGTGGGGCCCTAGGGGCACTGAAGCTTTCTTT,CASSVGWGPRGTEAFF
TRBD1,TRBV19,TRBJ2-5,NA,TGTGCCAGCGCCGTGCCGGGACAGGGGATGGAGACCCAGTACTTC,CASAVPGQGMETQYF
TRBD2,TRBV7-3,TRBJ2-1,NA,TGTGCCAGCAGCGCCGGGACTAGCTCCTACAATGAGCAGTTCTTC,CASSAGTSSYNEQFF
TRBD2,TRBV6-5,TRBJ2-7,NA,TGTGCCAGCAGTCCAGACGGGAGGGCGGCCGAGCAGTACTTC,CASSPDGRAAEQYF